Listed below are T cell receptor beta chains from one sample, sequenced in a study of blood T cell repertoires in COVID-19. TCRdb keeps only in-frame clones here, not all; method: immunoSEQ multiplex PCR. The repertoire has approximately 81,000 clones, around 80% of them found once; the top ten carry 7% to 9%. The specimen was peripheral blood. All receptors derive from a human donor in a cohort sampled during active COVID-19. Both conserved end residues are part of each CDR3.

j_call v_call cdr3_aa
TRBJ1-1 TRBV6-6 CASSYSGQGAEAFF
TRBJ2-1 TRBV11-2 CASSALGRRRGYNEQFF
TRBJ2-7 TRBV6-5 CASSYLGQGRDQYF
TRBJ1-6 TRBV2 CASIDRGSSYNSPLHF
TRBJ2-5 TRBV7-8 CATHMLAGGETQYF
TRBJ2-7 TRBV2 CASSLSGDEQYF
TRBJ1-6 TRBV5-1 CASSRDREVYGNSPLHF
TRBJ1-1 TRBV28 CASSLPGTLGEAFF
TRBJ2-1 TRBV18 CASSRVRDPAYNEQFF
TRBJ2-7 TRBV5-4 CASSLSTRGLYEQYF
TRBJ1-1 TRBV6-5 CASRLTGLHTEAFF
TRBJ1-6 TRBV19 CASSISRDRGGYNSPLHF
TRBJ1-1 TRBV7-8 CASSRRQGGTGGAKNTEAFF
TRBJ2-7 TRBV4-1 CASSQDNQGEFYEQYF
TRBJ2-7 TRBV9 CASSWRVSDEQYF
TRBJ1-1 TRBV29-1 CSVVGDTEAFF
TRBJ1-1 TRBV29-1 CSVGTAWNTEAFF
TRBJ2-1 TRBV7-3 CASSLKSGTSYNEQFF
TRBJ2-7 TRBV24-1 CATSAISGTGNYEQYF
TRBJ2-7 TRBV18 CASSPLQGAYEQYF
TRBJ2-1 TRBV3-1/TRBV3-2 CASSPARPPQEQFF
TRBJ1-5 TRBV4-1 CASSQGGGQGGNQPQHF